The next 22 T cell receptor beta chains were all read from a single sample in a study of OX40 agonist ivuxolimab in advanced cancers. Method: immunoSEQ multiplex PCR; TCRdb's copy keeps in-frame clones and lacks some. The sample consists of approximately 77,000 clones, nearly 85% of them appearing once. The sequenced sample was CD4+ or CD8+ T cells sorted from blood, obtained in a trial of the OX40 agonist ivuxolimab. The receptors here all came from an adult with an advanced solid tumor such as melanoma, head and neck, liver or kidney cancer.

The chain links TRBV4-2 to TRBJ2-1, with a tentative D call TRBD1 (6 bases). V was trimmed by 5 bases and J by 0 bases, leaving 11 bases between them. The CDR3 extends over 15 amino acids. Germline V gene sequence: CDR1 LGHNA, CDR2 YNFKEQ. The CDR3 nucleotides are TGTGCCAGCAGCACAGGGTGGAGCTCCTACAATGAGCAGTTCTTC. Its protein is CASSTGWSSYNEQFF.

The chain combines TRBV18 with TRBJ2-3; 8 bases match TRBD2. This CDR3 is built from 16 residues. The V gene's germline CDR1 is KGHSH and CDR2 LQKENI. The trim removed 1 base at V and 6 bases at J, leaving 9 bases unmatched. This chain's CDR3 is CASSPLAGSGADTQYF. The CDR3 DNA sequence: TGTGCCAGCTCACCACTAGCGGGATCAGGGGCGGATACGCAGTATTTT. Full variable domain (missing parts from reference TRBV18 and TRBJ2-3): NAGVMQNPRHLVRRRGQEARLRCSPMKGHSHVYWYRQLPEEGLKFMVYLQKENIIDESGMPKERFSAEFPKEGPSILRIQQVVRGDSAAYFCASSPLAGSGADTQYFGPGTRLTVL.

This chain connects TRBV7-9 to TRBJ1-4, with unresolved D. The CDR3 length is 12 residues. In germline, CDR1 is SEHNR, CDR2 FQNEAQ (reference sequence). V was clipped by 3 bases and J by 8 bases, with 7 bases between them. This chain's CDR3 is CASSLMVEKLFF. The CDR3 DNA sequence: TGTGCCAGCAGCTTGATGGTCGAAAAACTGTTTTTT.

For the CDR3, the DNA is TGTGCCAGCAGCTTAGGGACGGGACACACCTCTCAGGAGCAGTACTTC. Protein product: CASSLGTGHTSQEQYF. The chain is built from TRBV11-2 and TRBJ2-7, with D perhaps matching TRBD1 (6 bases). Per germline, CDR1 SGHAT and CDR2 FQNNGV. V lost 1 base to trimming and J lost 7 bases, with 20 bases between them. CDR3 size: 16 residues. Complete variable domain (other parts from reference TRBV11-2 and TRBJ2-7): EAGVAQSPRYKIIEKRQSVAFWCNPISGHATLYWYQQILGQGPKLLIQFQNNGVVDDSQLPKDRFSAERLKGVDSTLKIQPAKLEDSAVYLCASSLGTGHTSQEQYFGPGTRLTVT.

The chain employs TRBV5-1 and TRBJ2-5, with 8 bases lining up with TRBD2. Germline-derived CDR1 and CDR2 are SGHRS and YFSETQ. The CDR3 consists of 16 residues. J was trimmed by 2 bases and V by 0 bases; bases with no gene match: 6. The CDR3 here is CASSLGLAYLQETQYF. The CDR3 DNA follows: TGCGCCAGCAGCTTGGGACTAGCGTACTTGCAAGAGACCCAGTACTTC.

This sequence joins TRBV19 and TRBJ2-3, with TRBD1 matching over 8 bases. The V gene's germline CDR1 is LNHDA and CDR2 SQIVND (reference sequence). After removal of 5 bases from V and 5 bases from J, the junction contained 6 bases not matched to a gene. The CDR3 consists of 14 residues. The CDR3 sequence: CASSRQGARDTQYF. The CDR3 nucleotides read TGTGCCAGTAGTCGCCAGGGGGCGCGAGATACGCAGTATTTT.

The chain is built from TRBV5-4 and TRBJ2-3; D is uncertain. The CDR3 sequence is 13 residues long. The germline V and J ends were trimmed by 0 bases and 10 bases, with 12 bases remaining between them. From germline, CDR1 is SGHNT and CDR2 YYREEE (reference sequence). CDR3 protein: CASSLDGQTAQYF. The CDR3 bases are TGTGCCAGCAGCTTGGACGGGCAGACGGCGCAGTATTTT.

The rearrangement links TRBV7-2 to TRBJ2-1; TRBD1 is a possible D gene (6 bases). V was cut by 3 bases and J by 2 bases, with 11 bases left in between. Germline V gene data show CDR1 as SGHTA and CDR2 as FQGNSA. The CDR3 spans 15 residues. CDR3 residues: CASSFPGAAYNEQFF. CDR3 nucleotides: TGTGCCAGCAGCTTCCCAGGGGCGGCCTACAATGAGCAGTTCTTC.

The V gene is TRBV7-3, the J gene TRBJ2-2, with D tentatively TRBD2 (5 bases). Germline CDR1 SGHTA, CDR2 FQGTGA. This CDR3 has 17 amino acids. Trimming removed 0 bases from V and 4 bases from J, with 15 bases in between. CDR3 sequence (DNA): TGTGCCAGCAGCTTAACGGAGGTGGGGTGGGCCACCGGGGAGCTGTTTTTT. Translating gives CASSLTEVGWATGELFF.

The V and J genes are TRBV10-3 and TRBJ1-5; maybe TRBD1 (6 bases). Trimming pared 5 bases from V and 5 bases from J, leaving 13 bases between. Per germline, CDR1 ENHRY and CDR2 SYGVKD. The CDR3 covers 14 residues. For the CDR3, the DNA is TGTGCCATCAGTTCCTCAGGGGCCGATCAGCCCCAGCATTTT. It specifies CAISSSGADQPQHF.

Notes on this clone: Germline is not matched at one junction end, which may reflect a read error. For the CDR3, the DNA is TGCGCCAGCAGCTTCGGAGGGGGAACTTATGAAAAACTGTTTTTT. It encodes CASSFGGGTYEKLFF. This chain connects TRBV5-1 to TRBJ1-4, with a possible D match to TRBD1 (6 bases). The germline V gene encodes CDR1 SGHRS and CDR2 YFSETQ. CDR3 length: 15 residues.

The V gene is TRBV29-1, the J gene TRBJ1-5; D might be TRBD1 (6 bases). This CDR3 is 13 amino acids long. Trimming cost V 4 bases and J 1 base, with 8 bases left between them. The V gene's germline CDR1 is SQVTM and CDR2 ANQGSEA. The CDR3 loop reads CSVAGTSNQPQHF. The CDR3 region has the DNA TGCAGCGTTGCCGGGACAAGCAATCAGCCCCAGCATTTT. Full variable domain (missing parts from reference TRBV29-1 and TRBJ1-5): SAVISQKPSRDICQRGTSLTIQCQVDSQVTMMFWYRQQPGQSLTLIATANQGSEATYESGFVIDKFPISRPNLTFSTLTVSNMSPEDSSIYLCSVAGTSNQPQHFGDGTRLSIL.

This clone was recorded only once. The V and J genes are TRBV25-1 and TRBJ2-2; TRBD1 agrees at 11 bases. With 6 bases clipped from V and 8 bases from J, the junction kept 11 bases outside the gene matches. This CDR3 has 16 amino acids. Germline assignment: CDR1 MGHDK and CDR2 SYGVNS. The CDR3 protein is CASRKDRGRSAGELFF. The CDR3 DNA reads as TGTGCCAGCAGGAAGGACAGGGGGCGATCCGCGGGGGAGCTGTTTTTT.

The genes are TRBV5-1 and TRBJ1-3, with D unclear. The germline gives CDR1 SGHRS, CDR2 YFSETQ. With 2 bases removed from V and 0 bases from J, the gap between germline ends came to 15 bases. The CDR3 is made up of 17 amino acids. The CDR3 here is CASSLGTARYSGNTIYF. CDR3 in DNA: TGCGCCAGCAGCTTAGGTACAGCGAGATACTCTGGAAACACCATATATTTT.

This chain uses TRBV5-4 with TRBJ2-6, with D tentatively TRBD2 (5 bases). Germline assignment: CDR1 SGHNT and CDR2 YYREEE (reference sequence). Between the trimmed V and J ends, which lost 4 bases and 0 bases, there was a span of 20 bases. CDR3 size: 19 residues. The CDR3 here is CASSAASGRLISGANVLTF. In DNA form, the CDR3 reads TGTGCCAGCAGCGCCGCGAGCGGCAGGCTAATCTCTGGGGCCAACGTCCTGACTTTC.

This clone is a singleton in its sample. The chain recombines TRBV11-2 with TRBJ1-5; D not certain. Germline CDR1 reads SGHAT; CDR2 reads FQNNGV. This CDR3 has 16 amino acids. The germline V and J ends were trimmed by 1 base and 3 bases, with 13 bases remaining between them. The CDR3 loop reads CASSLGYSTDNQPQHF. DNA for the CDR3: TGTGCCAGCAGCTTAGGGTATAGTACCGACAATCAGCCCCAGCATTTT.

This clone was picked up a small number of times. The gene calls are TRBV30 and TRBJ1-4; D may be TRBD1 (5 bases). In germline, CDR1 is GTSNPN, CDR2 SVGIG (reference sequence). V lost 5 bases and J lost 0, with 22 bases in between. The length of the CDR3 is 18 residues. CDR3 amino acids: CAWAAGRYGLATNEKLFF. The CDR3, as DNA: TGTGCCTGGGCAGCGGGACGTTACGGACTTGCAACTAATGAAAAACTGTTTTTT.

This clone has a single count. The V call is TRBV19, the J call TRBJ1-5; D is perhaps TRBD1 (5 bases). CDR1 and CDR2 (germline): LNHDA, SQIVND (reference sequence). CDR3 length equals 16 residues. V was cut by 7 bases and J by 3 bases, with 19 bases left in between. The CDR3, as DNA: TGTGCCAGTACTCGAAGCGGTACAGGCGACAATCAGCCCCAGCATTTT. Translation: CASTRSGTGDNQPQHF.

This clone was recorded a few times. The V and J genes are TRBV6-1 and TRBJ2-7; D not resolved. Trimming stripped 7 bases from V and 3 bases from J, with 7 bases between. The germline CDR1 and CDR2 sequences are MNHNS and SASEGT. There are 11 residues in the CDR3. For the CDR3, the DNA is TGTGCCAGCATTGTAAGCTACGAGCAGTACTTC. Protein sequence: CASIVSYEQYF.

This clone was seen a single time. Here the CDR3 reads CASSPFPSYNEQFF. The DNA for the CDR3 is TGTGCCAGCAGCCCGTTCCCATCCTACAATGAGCAGTTCTTC. This chain uses TRBV7-2 with TRBJ2-1, with unresolved D. The V gene's germline CDR1 is SGHTA and CDR2 FQGNSA. V was shortened by 5 bases and J by 1 base, with 9 bases between the two germline ends. CDR3 length: 14 amino acids.

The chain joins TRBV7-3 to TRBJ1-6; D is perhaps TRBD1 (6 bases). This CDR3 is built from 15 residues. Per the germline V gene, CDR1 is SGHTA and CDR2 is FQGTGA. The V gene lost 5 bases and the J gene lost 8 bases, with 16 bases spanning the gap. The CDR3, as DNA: TGTGCCAGCAGCCTGGGCGACAGGATCGATTCACCCCTCCACTTT. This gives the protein CASSLGDRIDSPLHF.

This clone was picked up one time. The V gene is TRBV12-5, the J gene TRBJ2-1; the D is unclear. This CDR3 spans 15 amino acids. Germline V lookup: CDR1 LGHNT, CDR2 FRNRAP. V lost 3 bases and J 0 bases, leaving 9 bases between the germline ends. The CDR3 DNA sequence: TGTGCTAGTGGTTTAGGAGCGATCTCCTACAATGAGCAGTTCTTC. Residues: CASGLGAISYNEQFF.